Each of the 23 T cell receptor beta chains below was sequenced from the same sample in a study of T cells in Graves' hyperthyroidism and ophthalmopathy. RNA transcripts gave rise to amplified TCR beta CDR3 regions. During a first-round RT-PCR of the TCR CDR3, the HTBI primer set was used. TCRdb ran MiXCR on the multiplex PCR reads and lists one entry per CDR3 protein. The sample consists of hundreds of thousands of distinct CDR3 sequences, roughly 25% of them appearing once. The sample consisted of blood. Source of these receptors: a man aged 50 or older with Graves' hyperthyroidism.

This clonotype was seen a few times. The chain recombines TRBV29-1 with TRBJ2-2; 7 bases line up with TRBD2. This CDR3 has 13 residues. The J segment lost 6 bases and the V segment lost 6 bases, leaving 7 bases of the junction unmatched. Germline lookup yields CDR1 SQVTM and CDR2 ANQGSEA. The CDR3 DNA reads TGCAGCGTAAGCAGGGAGGGAGCCGGGGAGCTGTTTTTT. Residues: CSVSREGAGELFF.

This chain links TRBV27 with TRBJ1-1; 9 bases align to TRBD1. Unmatched junction bases numbered 6, after V lost 2 bases and J lost 8 bases. The CDR3 length is 14 residues. The germline V gene encodes CDR1 MNHEY and CDR2 SMNVEV (reference sequence). DNA of the CDR3: TGTGCCAGCAGTTTACGCGACAGGGGGAGAGAAGCTTTCTTT. Translated: CASSLRDRGREAFF.

This clonotype appeared many times. The chain employs TRBV28 and TRBJ2-7, with D perhaps TRBD1 (6 bases). The V end was cut by 7 bases, the J end by 3 bases, with 16 bases between. This CDR3 comprises 14 residues. CDR1 is MDHEN, CDR2 SYDVKM, per germline. CDR3 nucleotide sequence: TGTGCCAGCAACCTCGGACAGACGCACTACGAGCAGTACTTC. Its protein product is CASNLGQTHYEQYF.

The sample holds a few counts of this clonotype. V is TRBV30 and J is TRBJ2-3, with 8 positions matching TRBD2. J lost 4 bases, V lost 1 base, and 1 base had no gene match. Germline assignment: CDR1 GTSNPN and CDR2 SVGIG (reference sequence). This CDR3 comprises 13 residues. The CDR3 loop is CAWSDGRADTQYF. The CDR3, as DNA: TGTGCCTGGAGTGACGGGAGGGCAGATACGCAGTATTTT.

This chain joins TRBV3-1 and TRBJ1-6; the D is unclear. The V end was cut by 0 bases, the J end by 13 bases, with 25 bases between. Germline values: CDR1 LGHDT, CDR2 YNNKEL (reference sequence). The CDR3 covers 18 residues. The CDR3 here is CASSQDSIGEIIAWPLHF. The CDR3, as DNA: TGTGCCAGCAGCCAAGATAGTATCGGGGAAATAATCGCTTGGCCCCTCCACTTT.

This chain links TRBV11-3 with TRBJ2-3; the match to TRBD2 covers 8 bases. Losses at the gene ends were 4 bases for V and 1 base for J; bases not matched to a gene: 4. The CDR3 loop spans 15 amino acids. CDR1 and CDR2 (germline): SGHNT, YENEEA. This CDR3 reads CASSYQAGGTDTQYF. The CDR3 coding sequence is TGTGCCAGCAGCTATCAAGCGGGAGGCACAGATACGCAGTATTTT.

This clonotype was detected only a few times. The chain uses TRBV6-1 and TRBJ2-5; D is possibly TRBD2 (5 bases). Trimming removed 8 bases from V and 2 bases from J, with 15 bases in between. There are 14 residues in the CDR3. The germline V gene has CDR1 MNHNS and CDR2 SASEGT. CDR3 nucleotide sequence: TGTGCCAGCGAAGGACTGTTACATCAAGAGACCCAGTACTTC. The encoded protein is CASEGLLHQETQYF.

The genes are TRBV29-1 and TRBJ2-7; 8 positions match TRBD2. The J segment lost 4 bases and the V segment lost 6 bases, leaving 8 bases of the junction unmatched. This CDR3 spans 13 amino acids. From germline, CDR1 is SQVTM and CDR2 ANQGSEA. The CDR3 region has the DNA TGCAGCGTGTCAAGCGGGAGATTTTACGAGCAGTACTTC. This encodes CSVSSGRFYEQYF.

This clonotype was seen a handful of times. V and J are TRBV6-1 and TRBJ1-2; possibly TRBD1 for D (6 bases). The CDR3 extends over 15 amino acids. Germline-derived CDR1 and CDR2 are MNHNS and SASEGT. V was trimmed by 3 bases and J by 7 bases, leaving 18 bases between them. CDR3 amino acids: CASSEGEEGVRGYTF. Written as DNA, the CDR3 is TGTGCCAGCAGTGAGGGTGAAGAGGGGGTTCGTGGCTACACCTTC.

The table lists this clonotype with a count of one. V is TRBV18 and J is TRBJ2-3; 14 nucleotides match TRBD2. Germline V CDR1 and CDR2: KGHSH, LQKENI. The V segment lost 6 bases and the J segment 8 bases; nucleotides outside the gene matches: 10. The CDR3 runs to 16 residues. CDR3 in amino acids: CASSTPGLAGGGTQYF. Here the CDR3 DNA reads TGTGCCAGCTCTACCCCCGGACTAGCGGGAGGAGGTACGCAGTATTTT.

The rearrangement uses TRBV6-5 and TRBJ2-1, with 12 bases aligning to TRBD2. The V and J ends lost 0 bases and 8 bases, in that order; junction bases with no gene match: 5. Germline-derived CDR1 and CDR2 are MNHEY and SVGAGI. This CDR3 is built from 16 residues. The CDR3 bases are TGTGCCAGCAGTTACTCGACTAGCGGGAGTTCCCATGAGCAGTTCTTC. It codes for CASSYSTSGSSHEQFF.

V is TRBV5-1 and J is TRBJ2-2, with D unresolved. This CDR3 spans 16 amino acids. The germline gives CDR1 SGHRS, CDR2 YFSETQ. Trimming took off 7 bases at V and 4 bases at J, with 20 bases between the two ends. The CDR3 loop is CASSPDPFMSTGELFF. The CDR3 coding sequence is TGCGCCAGCTCCCCCGATCCGTTTATGAGCACCGGGGAGCTGTTTTTT.

This clonotype appeared a few times. The V gene is TRBV11-2, the J gene TRBJ2-5, with TRBD1 identical over 9 bases. The CDR3 length is 16 residues. Germline CDR1 reads SGHAT; CDR2 reads FQNNGV. J lost 5 bases, V lost 5 bases, and 12 bases had no gene match. The CDR3 coding sequence is TGTGCCAGCAGCAGTGACCGGGACAGGGTGGGGGAGACCCAGTACTTC. Its protein product is CASSSDRDRVGETQYF. Full variable domain (outside the CDR3, taken from reference TRBV11-2 and TRBJ2-5): EAGVAQSPRYKIIEKRQSVAFWCNPISGHATLYWYQQILGQGPKLLIQFQNNGVVDDSQLPKDRFSAERLKGVDSTLKIQPAKLEDSAVYLCASSSDRDRVGETQYFGPGTRLLVL.

This clonotype was counted between two and nine times. The V call is TRBV28, the J call TRBJ2-2; 7 positions match TRBD1. Germline V CDR1 and CDR2: MDHEN, SYDVKM. The CDR3 contains 16 residues. V shed 8 bases, J shed 2 bases, and the junction held 11 bases outside the gene matches. CDR3 in DNA: TGTGCCAGCGCCTCGGTGGCAGGGGGTAACACCGGGGAGCTGTTTTTT. This translates into CASASVAGGNTGELFF.

The gene calls are TRBV3-1 and TRBJ2-1; 10 bases align to TRBD2. This CDR3 has 16 amino acids. Germline V CDR1 and CDR2: LGHDT, YNNKEL (reference sequence). V trimming: 1 base; J trimming: 6 bases; junction bases outside the gene matches: 6. The CDR3 sequence is CASSQGAGGPVNEQFF. The CDR3 bases are TGTGCCAGCAGCCAAGGAGCGGGAGGGCCTGTCAATGAGCAGTTCTTC.

The chain has TRBV5-1 and TRBJ2-7; 8 nucleotides align to TRBD1. V gave up 5 bases and J gave up 5 bases; unmatched junction bases: 9. Germline V gives CDR1 SGHRS, CDR2 YFSETQ. The CDR3 length is 14 residues. The CDR3 here is CASSKTGGTHEQYF. CDR3 in DNA: TGCGCCAGCAGTAAAACAGGGGGAACCCACGAGCAGTACTTC.

This clonotype was seen at least ten times. The rearrangement joins TRBV7-9 to TRBJ2-1, with D possibly matching TRBD2 (5 bases). This CDR3 region has 17 residues. Germline loops: CDR1 SEHNR, CDR2 FQNEAQ (reference sequence). V dropped 3 bases and J dropped 0 bases, with 15 bases sitting between them. CDR3 DNA: TGTGCCAGCAGCTTGCGCCCGGGGTGGAGCTCCTACAATGAGCAGTTCTTC. Translating gives CASSLRPGWSSYNEQFF.

This clonotype was counted at least ten times. J is TRBJ1-1 and V is TRBV29-1; TRBD1 matches at 9 bases. Trimming at V came to 6 bases and at J to 5 bases, leaving 10 bases not matched to a gene. CDR1 and CDR2 (germline): SQVTM, ANQGSEA. The CDR3 has 14 amino acids. CDR3 DNA: TGCAGCGTGAACCCGGGACAGGGAAGGACTGAAGCTTTCTTT. This codes for CSVNPGQGRTEAFF. Full variable domain (remainder filled in from reference TRBV29-1 and TRBJ1-1): SAVISQKPSRDICQRGTSLTIQCQVDSQVTMMFWYRQQPGQSLTLIATANQGSEATYESGFVIDKFPISRPNLTFSTLTVSNMSPEDSSIYLCSVNPGQGRTEAFFGQGTRLTVV.

Of note for this clonotype: It may be a read error: a sequence one base away is much more abundant. The V gene is TRBV6-4, the J gene TRBJ1-1, with 7 bases fitting TRBD1. From germline, CDR1 is MRHNA and CDR2 SNTAGT. The CDR3 spans 13 residues. The CDR3 DNA follows: TGTGCCAGCAGACCTTATGACAGGGTTGAAGCTCTCTTT. It codes for CASRPYDRVEALF.

Many counts were recorded for this clonotype. DNA of the CDR3: TGTGCCAGCAGCTTAGTTAGCACGGCCTACGAGCAGTACTTC. This encodes CASSLVSTAYEQYF. V is TRBV11-2 and J is TRBJ2-7, with no clear D. The CDR3 runs to 14 residues. CDR1 SGHAT and CDR2 FQNNGV come from the germline V gene. Trimming pared 1 base from V and 2 bases from J, leaving 9 bases between.

The V call is TRBV20-1, the J call TRBJ2-3; D remains ambiguous. This CDR3 is built from 11 residues. Trimming took 2 bases from V and 5 from J, leaving 5 bases between them. Germline V gene sequence: CDR1 DFQATT, CDR2 SNEGSKA (reference sequence). CDR3 nucleotides: TGCAGTGCTAGACCCCTAGATACGCAGTATTTT. This gives the protein CSARPLDTQYF.

V is TRBV5-1 and J is TRBJ2-7; D may be TRBD1 or TRBD2 (5 bases each). The germline V gene encodes CDR1 SGHRS and CDR2 YFSETQ. Trimming cost V 0 bases and J 2 bases, with 12 bases left between them. The CDR3 is 15 amino acids. The CDR3 DNA is TGCGCCAGCAGCTTGGCTGGGGGACGCACCTACGAGCAGTACTTC. Amino acids: CASSLAGGRTYEQYF.

The chain recombines TRBV19 with TRBJ2-7, with TRBD2 as a possible D gene (6 bases). The germline CDR1 and CDR2 sequences are LNHDA and SQIVND (reference sequence). The CDR3 spans 14 residues. Deletions cut 4 bases from V and 4 bases from J, with 14 bases between. The CDR3 DNA sequence: TGTGCCAGTAGTAGGGGGGTGGCATCATACGAGCAGTACTTC. This gives the protein CASSRGVASYEQYF.